The 18 T cell receptor beta chains below all came from one sample that was sequenced in a study of blood T cell repertoires in COVID-19. Produced via immunoSEQ multiplex PCR; TCRdb's table is partial and in-frame only. The sample comprises 220,000 or so clones, about 86% of which are singletons, and around 9.6% rests with the top ten. The material sequenced was peripheral blood. These receptors came from a woman in her forties or fifties with COVID-19, enrolled during active disease.

This clone was detected a few times. V usage is TRBV10-2 and J usage is TRBJ1-2, with D perhaps matching TRBD1 (5 bases). Germline V lookup: CDR1 WSHSY, CDR2 SAAADI. V shed 8 bases and J shed 3 bases, with 22 bases lying between them. The CDR3 extends over 16 amino acids. CDR3 DNA: TGCGCCAGCCGAGGGAGGGGCCCGAAAAATTACTATGGCTACACCTTC. Amino acids: CASRGRGPKNYYGYTF.

The chain employs TRBV19 and TRBJ2-1; 7 bases are a match to TRBD1. Germline-derived CDR1 and CDR2 are LNHDA and SQIVND (reference sequence). Unmatched junction bases numbered 8, after V lost 1 base and J lost 2 bases. The CDR3 extends over 17 amino acids. CDR3 residues: CASSIGPRGPTYNEQFF. CDR3 nucleotides: TGTGCCAGTAGTATAGGGCCGAGGGGGCCGACCTACAATGAGCAGTTCTTC.

V is TRBV19 and J is TRBJ1-1; tentatively, D is TRBD1 (6 bases). Trimming left V 10 bases short and J 3 bases short, with 15 bases between. Germline assignment: CDR1 LNHDA and CDR2 SQIVND (reference sequence). The CDR3 sequence is 13 residues long. This CDR3 reads CATMTGPDTEAFF. In DNA form, the CDR3 reads TGTGCCACCATGACAGGTCCCGACACTGAAGCTTTCTTT.

The chain is built from TRBV9 and TRBJ1-3; tentative D call: TRBD1 (5 bases). The germline V gene encodes CDR1 SGDLS and CDR2 YYNGEE. This CDR3 contains 15 residues. Trimming shortened V by 2 bases and J by 0 bases, and 9 bases separated the two germline ends. CDR3 DNA sequence: TGTGCCAGCAGCGTCGACAGTTACTCTGGAAACACCATATATTTT. Its protein product is CASSVDSYSGNTIYF.

The rearrangement links TRBV15 to TRBJ2-6; D not resolved. The germline V and J ends were trimmed by 8 bases and 0 bases, with 11 bases remaining between them. Germline values: CDR1 LNHNV, CDR2 YYDKDF (reference sequence). This CDR3 is 15 amino acids long. The CDR3 DNA is TGTGCCACCGGTCCCACCTACTCTGGGGCCAACGTCCTGACTTTC. Translated: CATGPTYSGANVLTF. Using reference TRBV15 and TRBJ2-6 for the parts outside the CDR3, the full variable domain is DAMVIQNPRYQVTQFGKPVTLSCSQTLNHNVMYWYQQKSSQAPKLLFHYYDKDFNNEADTPDNFQSRRPNTSFCFLDIRSPGLGDTAMYLCATGPTYSGANVLTFGAGSRLTVL.

The V and J genes are TRBV27 and TRBJ1-2; possibly TRBD1 for D (6 bases). The CDR3 sequence is 13 residues long. Germline CDR1 MNHEY, CDR2 SMNVEV (reference sequence). The ends were cut back, 3 bases at V and 8 bases at J, with 13 bases in the middle. CDR3 sequence reads: CASSFSRGNGYTF. The CDR3 DNA sequence: TGTGCCAGCAGTTTCTCCAGGGGTAACGGCTACACCTTC.

This sequence joins TRBV19 and TRBJ2-3, with a weak D call TRBD1 (5 bases). The germline gives CDR1 LNHDA, CDR2 SQIVND (reference sequence). V was clipped by 5 bases and J by 0 bases, with 15 bases between them. The CDR3 has 16 amino acids. CDR3 DNA sequence: TGTGCCAGTAGTCAGGGCGTTCCGTCTAGCACAGATACGCAGTATTTT. Its translation: CASSQGVPSSTDTQYF.

The V and J genes are TRBV19 and TRBJ2-1; D ambiguous. Germline values: CDR1 LNHDA, CDR2 SQIVND (reference sequence). V lost 5 bases and J lost 6, with 8 bases in between. CDR3 length: 12 residues. The CDR3 DNA follows: TGTGCCAGTAGTGGTCAGTTCAATGAGCAGTTCTTC. Amino acid sequence: CASSGQFNEQFF.

This clone was seen a single time. CDR3 loop: CASSDSGLFTDTQYF. In DNA form, the CDR3 reads TGTGCCAGCAGTGACTCGGGACTATTCACAGATACGCAGTATTTT. The genes are TRBV6-4 and TRBJ2-3; 7 nucleotides align to TRBD2. This CDR3 contains 15 residues. CDR1 is MRHNA, CDR2 SNTAGT, per germline. The trim removed 0 bases at V and 2 bases at J, leaving 2 bases unmatched.

The rearrangement links TRBV5-1 to TRBJ2-1, with 7 positions matching TRBD1. Germline trimming cut 5 bases from V and 5 bases from J; bases unmatched to any gene: 7. Germline V lookup: CDR1 SGHRS, CDR2 YFSETQ. This CDR3 has 14 amino acids. The CDR3 coding sequence is TGCGCCAGCAGGCTAATACAGGGGCACAATGAGCAGTTCTTC. Protein: CASRLIQGHNEQFF.

This clone came up many times. This sequence joins TRBV6-6 and TRBJ1-2; TRBD1 matches at 7 bases. This CDR3 spans 15 amino acids. Trimming took 3 bases from V and 2 from J; bases not matched to a gene: 6. Germline assignment: CDR1 MNHNY and CDR2 SVGAGI (reference sequence). The CDR3 bases are TGTGCCAGCAGTTATCCTGGACAGGCAAACTATGGCTACACCTTC. It yields the protein CASSYPGQANYGYTF.

The V call is TRBV7-2, the J call TRBJ2-1; 8 bases map to TRBD2. The V gene's germline CDR1 is SGHTA and CDR2 FQGNSA. This CDR3 spans 16 amino acids. The J segment lost 8 bases and the V segment lost 1 base, leaving 10 bases of the junction unmatched. The CDR3 region is CASSLEGTGGPDEQFF. The CDR3 DNA reads TGTGCCAGCAGCTTAGAGGGAACGGGGGGGCCAGATGAGCAGTTCTTC.

The CDR3, as DNA: TGCGCCAGCAGCCAAGATCAGGACGGGAGCTCCTACGAGCAGTACGTC. Its protein is CASSQDQDGSSYEQYV. V usage is TRBV4-1 and J usage is TRBJ2-7; D perhaps matches TRBD2 (6 bases). V was clipped by 0 bases and J by 0 bases, with 12 bases between them. Germline V gives CDR1 MGHRA, CDR2 YSYEKL. This CDR3 has 16 amino acids.

Points on this clone: Different DNA sequences within this sample yield the same CDR3. The chain employs TRBV19 and TRBJ2-3; D gene uncertain. Germline V CDR1 and CDR2: LNHDA, SQIVND (reference sequence). The CDR3 sequence is 14 residues long. The V end lost 1 base, the J end lost 1 base, and 6 bases lay between the germline ends. DNA of the CDR3: TGTGCCAGTAGTATAGGTTTAGGCACAGATACGCAGTATTTT. This translates into CASSIGLGTDTQYF. The whole variable domain, filled in from reference TRBV19 and TRBJ2-3, reads DGGITQSPKYLFRKEGQNVTLSCEQNLNHDAMYWYRQDPGQGLRLIYYSQIVNDFQKGDIAEGYSVSREKKESFPLTVTSAQKNPTAFYLCASSIGLGTDTQYFGPGTRLTVL.

In its sample, this clone was seen once. The chain recombines TRBV10-3 with TRBJ2-7; 9 bases are a match to TRBD1. CDR3 length: 14 residues. The trim removed 6 bases at V and 5 bases at J, leaving 8 bases unmatched. Germline values: CDR1 ENHRY, CDR2 SYGVKD. The CDR3 is CAISLGQGLNEQYV. In nucleotides, the CDR3 is TGTGCCATCAGCCTGGGACAGGGATTAAACGAGCAGTACGTC.

V and J are TRBV27 and TRBJ2-3; 9 bases line up with TRBD1. CDR3 length: 15 amino acids. V shed 2 bases and J 6 bases; nucleotides not matched to a gene: 6. Germline assignment: CDR1 MNHEY and CDR2 SMNVEV (reference sequence). This chain's CDR3 is CASSLRSDRGDTQYF. CDR3 bases: TGTGCCAGCAGTTTACGGTCCGACAGGGGGGATACGCAGTATTTT.

The chain combines TRBV5-5 with TRBJ1-2; a possible D gene is TRBD1 (6 bases). Germline V gene sequence: CDR1 SGHKS, CDR2 YYEKEE (reference sequence). This CDR3 spans 14 amino acids. Trimming stripped 5 bases from V and 8 bases from J, with 19 bases between. The DNA for the CDR3 is TGTGCCAGCAGGCGTGGATGGGGGCAAGAAGGCTACACCTTC. Translated: CASRRGWGQEGYTF.

Only one count was recorded for this clone. The chain links TRBV12-5 to TRBJ2-3; TRBD2 matches at 12 bases. J was trimmed by 5 bases and V by 2 bases; bases with no gene match: 20. The length of the CDR3 is 21 residues. Per germline, CDR1 LGHNT and CDR2 FRNRAP. The CDR3 region is CASGLFPLGLAGPPGEDTQYF. The CDR3 nucleotides read TGTGCTAGTGGTTTGTTTCCCCTCGGACTAGCGGGGCCCCCCGGGGAAGATACGCAGTATTTT.